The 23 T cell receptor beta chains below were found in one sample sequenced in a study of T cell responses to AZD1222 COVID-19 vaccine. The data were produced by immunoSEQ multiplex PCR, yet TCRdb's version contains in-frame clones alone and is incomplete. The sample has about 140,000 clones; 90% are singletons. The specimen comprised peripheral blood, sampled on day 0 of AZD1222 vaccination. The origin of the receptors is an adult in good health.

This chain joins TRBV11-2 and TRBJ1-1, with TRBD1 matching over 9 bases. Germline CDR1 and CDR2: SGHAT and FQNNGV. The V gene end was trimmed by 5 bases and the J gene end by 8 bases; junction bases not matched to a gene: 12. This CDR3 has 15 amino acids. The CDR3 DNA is TGTGCCAGCAGCCTCCTGGGGGACAGGGTTCTGGAAGCTTTCTTT. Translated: CASSLLGDRVLEAFF.

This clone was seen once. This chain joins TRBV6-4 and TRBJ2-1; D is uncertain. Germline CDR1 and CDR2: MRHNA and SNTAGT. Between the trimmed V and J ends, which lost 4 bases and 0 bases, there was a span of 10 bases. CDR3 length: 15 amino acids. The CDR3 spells CASSVKESSYNEQFF. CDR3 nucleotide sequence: TGTGCCAGCAGTGTTAAGGAGAGCTCCTACAATGAGCAGTTCTTC.

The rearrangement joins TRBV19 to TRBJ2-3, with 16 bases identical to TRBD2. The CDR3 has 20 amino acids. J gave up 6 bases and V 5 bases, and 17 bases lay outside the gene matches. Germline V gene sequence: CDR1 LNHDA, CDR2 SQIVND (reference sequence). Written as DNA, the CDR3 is TGTGCCAGTAGTTCACATGGGACTAGCGGGAGGGCCGGGGTAAAGGATACGCAGTATTTT. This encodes CASSSHGTSGRAGVKDTQYF.

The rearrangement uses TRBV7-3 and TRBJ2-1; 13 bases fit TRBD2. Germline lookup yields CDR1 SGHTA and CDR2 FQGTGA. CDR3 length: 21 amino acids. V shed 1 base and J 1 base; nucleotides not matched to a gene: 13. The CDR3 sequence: CASSLIDRPRTSGSSYNEQFF. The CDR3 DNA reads TGTGCCAGCAGCTTAATCGACCGACCGAGGACTAGCGGGAGTTCCTACAATGAGCAGTTCTTC. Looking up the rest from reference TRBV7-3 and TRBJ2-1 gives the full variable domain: GAGVSQTPSNKVTEKGKYVELRCDPISGHTALYWYRQSLGQGPEFLIYFQGTGAADDSGLPNDRFFAVRPEGSVSTLKIQRTERGDSAVYLCASSLIDRPRTSGSSYNEQFFGPGTRLTVL.

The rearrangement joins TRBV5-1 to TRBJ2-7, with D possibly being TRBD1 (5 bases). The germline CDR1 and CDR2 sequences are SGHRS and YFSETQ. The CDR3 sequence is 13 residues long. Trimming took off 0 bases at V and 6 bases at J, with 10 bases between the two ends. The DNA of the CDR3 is TGCGCCAGCAGCTTGGAGCCCCAGGGCGAGCAGTACTTC. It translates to CASSLEPQGEQYF. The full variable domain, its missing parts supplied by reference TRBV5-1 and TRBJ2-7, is KAGVTQTPRYLIKTRGQQVTLSCSPISGHRSVSWYQQTPGQGLQFLFEYFSETQRNKGNFPGRFSGRQFSNSRSEMNVSTLELGDSALYLCASSLEPQGEQYFGPGTRLTVT.

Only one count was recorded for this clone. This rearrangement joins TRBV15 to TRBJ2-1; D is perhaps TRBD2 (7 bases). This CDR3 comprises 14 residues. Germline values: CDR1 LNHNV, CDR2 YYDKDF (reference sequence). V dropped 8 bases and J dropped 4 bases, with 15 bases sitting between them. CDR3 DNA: TGTGCCACCCGGGGGCGGGAGTTTTACAATGAGCAGTTCTTC. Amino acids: CATRGREFYNEQFF.

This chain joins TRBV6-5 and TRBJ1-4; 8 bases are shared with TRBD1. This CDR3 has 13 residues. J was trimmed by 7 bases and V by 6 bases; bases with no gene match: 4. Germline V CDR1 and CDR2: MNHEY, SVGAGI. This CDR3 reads CASRPGQVEKLFF. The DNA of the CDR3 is TGTGCCAGCAGGCCGGGACAGGTTGAAAAACTGTTTTTT.

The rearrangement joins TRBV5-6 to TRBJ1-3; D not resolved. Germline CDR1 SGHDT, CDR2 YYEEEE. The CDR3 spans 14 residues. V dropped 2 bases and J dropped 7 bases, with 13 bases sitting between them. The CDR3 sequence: CASSLEGGANTIYF. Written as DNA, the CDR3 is TGTGCCAGCAGCTTAGAGGGTGGTGCTAACACCATATATTTT.

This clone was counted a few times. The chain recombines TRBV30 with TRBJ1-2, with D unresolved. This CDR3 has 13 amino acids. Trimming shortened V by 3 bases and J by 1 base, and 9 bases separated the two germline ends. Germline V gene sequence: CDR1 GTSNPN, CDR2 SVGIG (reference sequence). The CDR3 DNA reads TGTGCCTGGAGCAGTTCCAATAACTATGGCTACACCTTC. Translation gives CAWSSSNNYGYTF.

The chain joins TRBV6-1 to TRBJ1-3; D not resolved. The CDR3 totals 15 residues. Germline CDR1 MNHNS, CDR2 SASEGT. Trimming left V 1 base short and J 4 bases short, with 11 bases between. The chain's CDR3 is CASSEEGLAGNTIYF. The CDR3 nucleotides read TGTGCCAGCAGTGAAGAAGGGCTGGCGGGAAACACCATATATTTT.

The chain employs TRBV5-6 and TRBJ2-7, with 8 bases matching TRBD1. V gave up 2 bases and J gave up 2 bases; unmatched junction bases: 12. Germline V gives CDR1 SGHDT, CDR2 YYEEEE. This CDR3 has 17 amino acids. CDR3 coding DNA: TGTGCCAGCAGCTTAAATACCGGGACAGGAGGTACCTACGAGCAGTACTTC. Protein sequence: CASSLNTGTGGTYEQYF.

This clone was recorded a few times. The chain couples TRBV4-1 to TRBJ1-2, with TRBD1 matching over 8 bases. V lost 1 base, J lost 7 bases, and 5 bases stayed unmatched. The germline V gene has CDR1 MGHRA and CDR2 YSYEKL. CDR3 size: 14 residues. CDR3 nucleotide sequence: TGCGCCAGCAGCCAAGTACAGGGGGTCGGTGGCTACACCTTC. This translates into CASSQVQGVGGYTF.

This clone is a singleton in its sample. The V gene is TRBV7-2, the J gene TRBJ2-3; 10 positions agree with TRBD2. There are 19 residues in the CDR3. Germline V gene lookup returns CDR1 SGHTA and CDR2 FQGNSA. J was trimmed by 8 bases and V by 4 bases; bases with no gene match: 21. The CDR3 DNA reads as TGTGCCAGCAGCTCGGGTCGGGTTCTAGCGGGGGCCACTCCGGGTACGCAGTATTTT. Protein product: CASSSGRVLAGATPGTQYF.

The CDR3 nucleotides read TGTGCCAGCAGCGGATTAATCGGCAGGGGCCAAGGGAATGAGCAGTTCTTC. This codes for CASSGLIGRGQGNEQFF. The chain couples TRBV9 to TRBJ2-1; tentative D call: TRBD1 (6 bases). The CDR3 extends over 17 amino acids. Germline V gives CDR1 SGDLS, CDR2 YYNGEE. The V gene lost 3 bases and the J gene lost 7 bases, with 23 bases spanning the gap.

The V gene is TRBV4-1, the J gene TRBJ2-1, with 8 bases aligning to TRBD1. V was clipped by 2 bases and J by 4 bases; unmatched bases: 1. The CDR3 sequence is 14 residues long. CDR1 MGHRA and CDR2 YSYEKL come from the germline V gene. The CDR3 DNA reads TGCGCCAGCAGCCAACACAGGGGGTACAATGAGCAGTTCTTC. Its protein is CASSQHRGYNEQFF.

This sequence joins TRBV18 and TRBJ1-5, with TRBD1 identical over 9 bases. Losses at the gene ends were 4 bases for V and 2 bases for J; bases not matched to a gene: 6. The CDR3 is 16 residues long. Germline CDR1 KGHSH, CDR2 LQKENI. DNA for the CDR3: TGTGCCAGCTCACTCAGGACAGGGGCGGGCAATCAGCCCCAGCATTTT. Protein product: CASSLRTGAGNQPQHF.

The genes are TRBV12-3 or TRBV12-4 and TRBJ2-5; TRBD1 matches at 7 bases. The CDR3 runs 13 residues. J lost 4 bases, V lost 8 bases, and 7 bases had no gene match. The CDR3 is CASGRQGRETQYF. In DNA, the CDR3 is TGTGCCAGCGGGAGACAGGGTCGAGAGACCCAGTACTTC.

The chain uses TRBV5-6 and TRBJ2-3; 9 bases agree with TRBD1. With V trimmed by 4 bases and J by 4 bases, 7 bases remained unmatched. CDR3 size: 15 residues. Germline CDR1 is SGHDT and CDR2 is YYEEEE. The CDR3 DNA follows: TGTGCCAGCAGCCAACGGACAGGGGTGGCAGATACGCAGTATTTT. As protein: CASSQRTGVADTQYF.

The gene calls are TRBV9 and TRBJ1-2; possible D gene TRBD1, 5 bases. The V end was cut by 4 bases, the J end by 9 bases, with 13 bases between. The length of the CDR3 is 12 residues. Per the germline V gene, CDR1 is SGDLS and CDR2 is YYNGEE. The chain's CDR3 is CASSLRGESYTF. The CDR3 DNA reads TGTGCCAGCAGCCTACGGGGGGAAAGCTACACCTTC.

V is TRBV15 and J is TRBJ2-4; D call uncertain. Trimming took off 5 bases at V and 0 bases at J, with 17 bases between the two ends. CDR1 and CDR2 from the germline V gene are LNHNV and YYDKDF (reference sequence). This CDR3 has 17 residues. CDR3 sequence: CATSGRAYAQAKNIQYF. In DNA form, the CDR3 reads TGTGCCACCAGCGGACGTGCCTACGCACAAGCCAAAAACATTCAGTACTTC.

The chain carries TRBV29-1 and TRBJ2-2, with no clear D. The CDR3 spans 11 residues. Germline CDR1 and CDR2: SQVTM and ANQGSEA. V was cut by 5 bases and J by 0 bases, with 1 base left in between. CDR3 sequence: CSVSNTGELFF. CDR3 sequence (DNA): TGCAGCGTTTCGAACACCGGGGAGCTGTTTTTT.

CDR3 residues: CASSVEGAYNSPLHF. CDR3 sequence (DNA): TGTGCCAGCAGTGTCGAGGGAGCATATAATTCACCCCTCCACTTT. The rearrangement joins TRBV6-4 to TRBJ1-6, with unresolved D. Trimming cost V 4 bases and J 4 bases, with 11 bases left between them. The CDR3 consists of 15 residues. Germline CDR1 MRHNA, CDR2 SNTAGT.

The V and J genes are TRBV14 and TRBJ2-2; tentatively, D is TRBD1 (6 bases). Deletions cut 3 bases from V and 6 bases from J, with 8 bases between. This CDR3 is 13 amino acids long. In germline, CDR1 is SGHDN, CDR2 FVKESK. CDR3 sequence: CASSHWGPGELFF. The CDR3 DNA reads TGTGCCAGCAGCCATTGGGGGCCCGGGGAGCTGTTTTTT. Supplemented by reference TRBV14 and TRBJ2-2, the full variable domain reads EAGVTQFPSHSVIEKGQTVTLRCDPISGHDNLYWYRRVMGKEIKFLLHFVKESKQDESGMPNNRFLAERTGGTYSTLKVQPAELEDSGVYFCASSHWGPGELFFGEGSRLTVL.